This T cell receptor beta chain derives from a study of somatic mutations in cytotoxic T cells in rheumatoid arthritis. Across the study: Certain T-cell populations stained with V beta antibodies were FACS-sorted to nearly 100% purity, and V beta1+ cells were TCRB-sequenced.

Germline CDR1 reads SGHNT; CDR2 reads YYREEE (reference sequence). V trimming: 4 bases; J trimming: 7 bases; junction bases outside the gene matches: 7. This CDR3 is built from 15 residues. About this clone itself: Its specificity is unknown.

Study results and caveats: The authors did not adjust the slight TRBV07 underrepresentation in rheumatoid arthritis patients for multiple comparisons. There were about an eighth of the roughly 60 patients in whom the largest CD8+ clone exceeded 20% of CD8+ cells.

The repertoire was sequenced with immunoSEQ multiplex PCR; TCRdb's copy has only in-frame clones and lacks some. The repertoire consists of about 15,000 clones, with 85% to 95% occurring once and the leading ten covering approximately 18%. The sequencing input was CD4+ T cells sorted from blood. The source of this sequence is a man in his 70s with rheumatoid arthritis. The chain recombines TRBV5-4 with TRBJ1-6; 8 bases agree with TRBD1. Here the CDR3 DNA reads TGTGCCAGCAGCATCGGACAGGGAGGAAATTCACCCCTCCACTTT. This encodes CASSIGQGGNSPLHF. Supplemented by reference TRBV5-4 and TRBJ1-6, the full variable domain reads ETGVTQSPTHLIKTRGQQVTLRCSSQSGHNTVSWYQQALGQGPQFIFQYYREEENGRGNFPPRFSGLQFPNYSSELNVNALELDDSALYLCASSIGQGGNSPLHFGNGTRLTVT.